This TCR beta chain was identified in a study of blood T cell repertoires in COVID-19. The CDR3 spans 16 residues. V lost 0 bases and J 8 bases, leaving 17 bases between the germline ends. CDR1 and CDR2 (germline): MNHNS, SASEGT. This table comes from immunoSEQ multiplex PCR, and its TCRdb copy is limited to in-frame clones, with some not included. Here the sample spans some 65,000 clones, around four fifths being singletons. The chain joins TRBV6-1 to TRBJ2-1; D might be TRBD1 (6 bases). Specimen: peripheral blood. This TCR came from a woman in her 70s with acute or convalescent COVID-19. The CDR3 here is CASSEAASRGVDEQFF. The DNA for the CDR3 is TGTGCCAGCAGTGAAGCAGCAAGCAGGGGAGTCGATGAGCAGTTCTTC.